This entry features one TCR beta chain sequence. This CDR3 is also generated by other DNA sequences in the sample. A multiplex PCR was run with 60 Vbeta primers and 13 Jbeta primers. How the authors handled the data: Unique TCR beta chains totaled around 86 million in a later count, with around 11 million of them shared. Produced via immunoSEQ multiplex PCR; TCRdb's table is partial and in-frame only. V and J calls and clone size are those listed in that table; D and trimming were worked out from the DNA. Here the sample spans roughly 150,000 clones, approximately 80% being singletons. The CDR3 has 13 amino acids. The V end lost 8 bases, the J end lost 5 bases, and 12 bases lay between the germline ends. The germline V gene encodes CDR1 SSHAT and CDR2 FNYEAQ (reference sequence). This sample is drawn from a study of cytomegalovirus exposure and HLA in healthy donors.

Sequencing input: PBMCs. The J gene is TRBJ2-2, the V gene TRBV7-7; a possible D gene is TRBD2 (6 bases). The TCR comes from a male donor in good health and CMV-seronegative. The CDR3 DNA reads as TGTGCCAGCGGAGCAGGGAGGACCGGGGAGCTGTTTTTT. Its translation is CASGAGRTGELFF.